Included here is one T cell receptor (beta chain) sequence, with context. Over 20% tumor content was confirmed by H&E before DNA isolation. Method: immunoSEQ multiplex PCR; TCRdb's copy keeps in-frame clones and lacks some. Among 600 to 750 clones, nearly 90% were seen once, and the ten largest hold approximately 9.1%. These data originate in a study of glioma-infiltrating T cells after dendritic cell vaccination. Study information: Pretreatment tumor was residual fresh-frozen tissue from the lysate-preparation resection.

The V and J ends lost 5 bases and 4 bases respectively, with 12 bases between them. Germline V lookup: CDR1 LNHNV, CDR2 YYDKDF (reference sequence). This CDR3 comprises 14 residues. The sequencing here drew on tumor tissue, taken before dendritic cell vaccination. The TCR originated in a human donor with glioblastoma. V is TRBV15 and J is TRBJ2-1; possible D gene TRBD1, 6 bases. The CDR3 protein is CATSGTHYYNEQFF. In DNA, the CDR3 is TGTGCCACCAGCGGGACACACTATTACAATGAGCAGTTCTTC.